A selection of T cell receptor beta chains follows, all from one sample in a study of beta chain features in type 1 diabetes. Here immunoSEQ multiplex PCR was the method, and the copy in TCRdb shows in-frame clones only, minus some. The sample lists approximately 100,000 clones; under 30% were seen once. The sequencing input was central memory CD4+ T cells from blood. The receptor source for this set is a woman under 30 with type 1 diabetes. Each CDR3 is given without its conserved first and last residue. Expanded clones are given a class, and other clones once, few, many or no size at all.

clone_size | j_call | v_call | cdr3_aa
NA | TRBJ2-4 | TRBV28 | AIQPGLAGGLSKNIQY
NA | TRBJ1-5 | TRBV15 | ATSREQGQPQH
NA | TRBJ2-2 | TRBV4-3 | ASSQSQKGELF
NA | TRBJ1-1 | TRBV7-6 | ASRQGVGTDNTEAF
few | TRBJ2-1 | TRBV11-2 | ASSFQGAGNNEQF
NA | TRBJ1-1 | TRBV6-1 | ASSVQGPNTEAF
NA | TRBJ1-3 | TRBV10-3 | AISGGQGNTIY
few | TRBJ2-1 | TRBV9 | ASSVIAGGQPEQF
NA | TRBJ2-1 | TRBV5-1 | ASSLEDRVGLAVYEQF
NA | TRBJ1-1 | TRBV2 | ASTYRPGGWNTEAF
NA | TRBJ2-4 | TRBV7-2 | ASSARLAGDLAKNIQY
few | TRBJ2-1 | TRBV18 | ASSLLASRNEQF
NA | TRBJ2-5 | TRBV4-3 | ASSPEIQETQY
few | TRBJ2-1 | TRBV30 | AWSGGTPNEQF
NA | TRBJ1-1 | TRBV9 | ASSGQVRMNTEAF
few | TRBJ1-6 | TRBV25-1 | ASSERGHKGSPLH
NA | TRBJ1-2 | TRBV18 | ASSPRQEQYYGYT
NA | TRBJ1-2 | TRBV10-1 | ASSESYNYGYT
NA | TRBJ2-1 | TRBV11-2 | ASSLATVYNEQF
many | TRBJ2-5 | TRBV7-9 | ASSPRESSGSPTRETQY
many | TRBJ2-3 | TRBV7-9 | ASTSERPTDTQY
NA | TRBJ2-5 | TRBV7-9 | ASSFGQGRQETQY
few | TRBJ2-3 | TRBV7-2 | ASSRSLTSGIGIDTQY
NA | TRBJ1-1 | TRBV6-5 | ASSPTGAIEAF
few | TRBJ2-5 | TRBV5-1 | ASSLGRPSGQETQY
NA | TRBJ2-5 | TRBV4-1 | ASSQAGREQETQY
NA | TRBJ2-3 | TRBV2 | ASSASGRVDTQY
NA | TRBJ2-1 | TRBV7-9 | ASSPAGVNEQF
few | TRBJ2-7 | TRBV29-1 | SVGWTAYQYEQY